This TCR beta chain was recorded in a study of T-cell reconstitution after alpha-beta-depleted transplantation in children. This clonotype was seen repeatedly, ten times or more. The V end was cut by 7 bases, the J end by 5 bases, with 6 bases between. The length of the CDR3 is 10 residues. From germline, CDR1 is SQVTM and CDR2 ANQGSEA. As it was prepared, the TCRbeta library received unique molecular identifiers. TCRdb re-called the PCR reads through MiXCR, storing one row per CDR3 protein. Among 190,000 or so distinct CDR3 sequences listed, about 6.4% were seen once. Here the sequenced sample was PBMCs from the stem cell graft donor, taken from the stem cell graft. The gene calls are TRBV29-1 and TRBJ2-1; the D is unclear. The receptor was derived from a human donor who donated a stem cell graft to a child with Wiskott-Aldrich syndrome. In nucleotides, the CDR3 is TGCAGCGCCTCACACAATGAGCAGTTCTTC. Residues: CSASHNEQFF.